This section outlines one TCR beta chain sequence together with its context. This sample stems from a study of control samples from healthy donors and cancer patients. Assay used: immunoSEQ multiplex PCR; TCRdb lists only in-frame clones, some missing. The table has roughly 180,000 clones, approximately 92% seen once; the top ten hold roughly 4.3%. With 2 bases removed from V and 2 bases from J, the gap between germline ends came to 12 bases. Germline CDR1 is SNHLY and CDR2 is FYNNEI. This CDR3 contains 15 residues. The material sequenced was blood. The chain carries TRBV2 and TRBJ1-2; tentatively, D is TRBD1 (5 bases). The receptor was derived from a woman aged 55 to 70 in good health. DNA of the CDR3: TGTGCCAGCAGTGAAAACCAGGGAGGGAACTATGGCTACACCTTC. Amino acids: CASSENQGGNYGYTF.